One sample yielded the 19 T cell receptor beta chains listed below, sequenced in a study of chemoradiotherapy in HPV16-positive cancers. TCRdb's copy holds only in-frame clones and misses some; the assay was immunoSEQ multiplex PCR. The sample has around 13,000 clones; approximately 89% are singletons. Sample: blood, taken from a patient who underwent chemoradiotherapy. The receptors originated from a human donor with HPV-associated anogenital cancer.

The chain has TRBV2 and TRBJ1-3; D unresolved. The CDR3 contains 16 residues. The ends were cut back, 1 base at V and 4 bases at J, with 14 bases in the middle. Germline V gene data show CDR1 as SNHLY and CDR2 as FYNNEI. The CDR3 nucleotides are TGTGCCAGCAGTGAAGGACCGGTGAATCTGGGAAACACCATATATTTT. Translating gives CASSEGPVNLGNTIYF.

J is TRBJ2-1 and V is TRBV7-9; the D gene is possibly TRBD2 (6 bases). Looked up from germline, CDR1 is SEHNR and CDR2 is FQNEAQ (reference sequence). The CDR3 consists of 16 residues. Trimming took 0 bases from V and 6 from J, leaving 15 bases between them. The CDR3 DNA is TGTGCCAGCAGCTTAGCCCCGACTAGTTTCGGCAATGAGCAGTTCTTC. The encoded protein is CASSLAPTSFGNEQFF.

This clone occurred once. CDR3 in amino acids: CASSPQTGVNTEAFF. CDR3 bases: TGTGCCAGCTCACCACAGACGGGGGTGAACACTGAAGCTTTCTTT. The rearrangement joins TRBV18 to TRBJ1-1; D may be TRBD1 (5 bases). The germline CDR1 and CDR2 sequences are KGHSH and LQKENI. Trimming removed 1 base at V and 0 bases at J, with 9 bases between. This CDR3 has 15 amino acids.

The chain joins TRBV5-6 to TRBJ2-5; maybe TRBD1 (6 bases). The last part of the DNA fits TRBJ2-7 better; the J call may be wrong. The CDR3 has 14 residues. Per the germline V gene, CDR1 is SGHDT and CDR2 is YYEEEE. The CDR3 DNA sequence: TGTGCCAGCAGCCGCGCGACCACAGGGAGCGAGCAGTACTTC. It translates to CASSRATTGSEQYF.

V and J are TRBV9 and TRBJ1-3; D remains unclear. The V end was cut by 3 bases, the J end by 0 bases, with 7 bases between. In germline, CDR1 is SGDLS, CDR2 YYNGEE. This CDR3 spans 14 amino acids. The CDR3 spells CASSATYSGNTIYF. The CDR3 nucleotides are TGTGCCAGCAGCGCGACATACTCTGGAAACACCATATATTTT.

The rearrangement joins TRBV6-4 to TRBJ1-4; D gene uncertain. V lost 6 bases and J 3 bases, leaving 17 bases between the germline ends. This CDR3 region has 16 residues. CDR1 and CDR2 (germline): MRHNA, SNTAGT. This chain's CDR3 is CASSPPRGLSNEKLFF. The CDR3 DNA reads as TGTGCCAGCAGCCCCCCCCGAGGGTTGTCTAATGAAAAACTGTTTTTT.

J is TRBJ1-2 and V is TRBV7-3; 11 bases fit TRBD1. V dropped 6 bases and J dropped 4; count of bases not matched to a gene: 10. This CDR3 region has 16 residues. Germline CDR1 is SGHTA and CDR2 is FQGTGA. CDR3: CASRRPRDRGFYGYTF. For the CDR3, the DNA is TGTGCCAGCAGAAGGCCCCGGGACAGGGGGTTCTATGGCTACACCTTC.

The chain recombines TRBV28 with TRBJ2-7, with D maybe TRBD1 (5 bases). The CDR3 totals 14 residues. The V end was cut by 4 bases, the J end by 3 bases, with 13 bases between. Per germline, CDR1 MDHEN and CDR2 SYDVKM. CDR3 DNA: TGTGCCAGCAGTTCCCACTTCCAGGGCTACGAGCAGTACTTC. This codes for CASSSHFQGYEQYF.

The chain recombines TRBV6-6 with TRBJ1-1; unclear D gene. The CDR3 contains 15 residues. Looked up from germline, CDR1 is MNHNY and CDR2 is SVGAGI (reference sequence). The V end lost 6 bases, the J end lost 4 bases, and 18 bases lay between the germline ends. Here the CDR3 reads CASSPPLVFGTEAFF. Written as DNA, the CDR3 is TGTGCCAGCAGCCCCCCCTTAGTGTTTGGCACTGAAGCTTTCTTT.

The genes are TRBV19 and TRBJ1-4; D remains ambiguous. The germline V gene has CDR1 LNHDA and CDR2 SQIVND (reference sequence). Trimming left V 3 bases short and J 2 bases short, with 10 bases between. The CDR3 is 15 amino acids. Here the CDR3 reads CASSIKVGTNEKLFF. CDR3 bases: TGTGCCAGTAGTATTAAAGTCGGGACTAATGAAAAACTGTTTTTT. Combining the CDR3 with reference TRBV19 and TRBJ1-4 gives the whole variable domain DGGITQSPKYLFRKEGQNVTLSCEQNLNHDAMYWYRQDPGQGLRLIYYSQIVNDFQKGDIAEGYSVSREKKESFPLTVTSAQKNPTAFYLCASSIKVGTNEKLFFGSGTQLSVL.

The V gene is TRBV10-3, the J gene TRBJ2-7, with 11 positions matching TRBD2. The V gene end was trimmed by 8 bases and the J gene end by 0 bases; junction bases not matched to a gene: 9. The CDR3 is made up of 16 amino acids. CDR1 is ENHRY and CDR2 is SYGVKD in the germline V gene. The CDR3: CAIARTSGYSSYEQYF. For the CDR3, the DNA is TGTGCCATCGCCCGGACTAGCGGGTACAGCTCCTACGAGCAGTACTTC.

The V call is TRBV11-2, the J call TRBJ2-1, with D tentatively TRBD1 or TRBD2 (6 bases each). Trimming pared 1 base from V and 4 bases from J, leaving 14 bases between. Germline V lookup: CDR1 SGHAT, CDR2 FQNNGV. This CDR3 comprises 16 residues. The CDR3 nucleotides are TGTGCCAGCAGCTTAGTTCGTGGGGGGCCATACAATGAGCAGTTCTTC. It codes for CASSLVRGGPYNEQFF.

The chain has TRBV4-2 and TRBJ2-2; no firm D call. The V gene lost 0 bases and the J gene lost 7 bases, with 9 bases spanning the gap. This CDR3 is built from 14 residues. CDR1 and CDR2 (germline): LGHNA, YNFKEQ. The CDR3 bases are TGTGCCAGCAGCCAAGATTCCCTAATCGGGGAGCTGTTTTTT. Its translation is CASSQDSLIGELFF.

Only a few counts were recorded for this clone. The chain links TRBV19 to TRBJ2-2, with TRBD1 matching 9 bases. After removal of 6 bases from V and 3 bases from J, the junction contained 5 bases not matched to a gene. The germline V gene encodes CDR1 LNHDA and CDR2 SQIVND (reference sequence). There are 15 residues in the CDR3. The CDR3 reads CASRPGQGDTGELFF. In DNA form, the CDR3 reads TGTGCCAGTAGACCGGGACAGGGAGACACCGGGGAGCTGTTTTTT.

In DNA, the CDR3 is TGTGCCAGCCGGTCAGGGTTACGCTATGGCTACACCTTC. Encoded protein: CASRSGLRYGYTF. The genes are TRBV28 and TRBJ1-2; D is possibly TRBD1 (5 bases). The germline V gene has CDR1 MDHEN and CDR2 SYDVKM. The CDR3 runs to 13 residues. V lost 8 bases and J lost 4, with 14 bases in between.

The chain uses TRBV4-1 and TRBJ1-2; possibly TRBD1 for D (5 bases). The CDR3 is 15 amino acids. Trimming stripped 3 bases from V and 3 bases from J, with 14 bases between. Germline V CDR1 and CDR2: MGHRA, YSYEKL. The CDR3 nucleotides read TGCGCCAGCAGCCACGTTGAGGGGATAGACTATGGCTACACCTTC. Its translation: CASSHVEGIDYGYTF.

V and J are TRBV27 and TRBJ2-7; D assignment may be TRBD1 or TRBD2 (5 bases each). Trimming cost V 6 bases and J 2 bases, with 14 bases left between them. CDR3 length equals 14 residues. Per the germline V gene, CDR1 is MNHEY and CDR2 is SMNVEV (reference sequence). CDR3 DNA sequence: TGTGCCAGCAGCCGCCACGTGGGGGCCTACGAGCAGTACTTC. Amino acids: CASSRHVGAYEQYF.

This clone was observed once. The rearrangement uses TRBV28 and TRBJ2-2, with 8 nucleotides matching TRBD1. CDR3 length: 15 residues. J gave up 5 bases and V 5 bases, and 7 bases lay outside the gene matches. Germline CDR1 MDHEN, CDR2 SYDVKM. The CDR3 DNA is TGTGCCAGCAGTCCAGGGGGCGCGGGTACCGGGGAGCTGTTTTTT. Residues: CASSPGGAGTGELFF.

This rearrangement joins TRBV5-1 to TRBJ2-3, with 10 positions matching TRBD2. V dropped 3 bases and J dropped 6; count of bases not matched to a gene: 7. This CDR3 comprises 15 residues. Germline CDR1 is SGHRS and CDR2 is YFSETQ. The CDR3 DNA reads TGCGCCAGCAGCTCTGGAGCGGGAGGGGGGGATACGCAGTATTTT. Translating gives CASSSGAGGGDTQYF. Full variable domain (missing parts from reference TRBV5-1 and TRBJ2-3): KAGVTQTPRYLIKTRGQQVTLSCSPISGHRSVSWYQQTPGQGLQFLFEYFSETQRNKGNFPGRFSGRQFSNSRSEMNVSTLELGDSALYLCASSSGAGGGDTQYFGPGTRLTVL.